This T cell receptor (beta chain) was sequenced in a study of T cell repertoires and HLA-DP antigens. The overall study: Alloantigens: one with one groove difference and one with approximately ten differences versus self. Regarding the study as a whole: Pre-culture clonality, approximately 0.037, was far below sorted CD137+ clonality of 0.3 to 0.45. A non-physiological HeLa system presented antigen to total CD4+ responders.

Each pre-culture CD4+ sample aimed for 200,000 to 250,000 T cell genomes at deep resolution. TCRdb keeps only in-frame clones here, not all; method: immunoSEQ multiplex PCR. The data contain over 100,000 clones, 80% to 95% of them seen just once; the ten biggest clones take up more than 0.25%. V shed 1 base and J shed 1 base, with 17 bases lying between them. The CDR3 is 17 residues long. Germline CDR1 SGHRS, CDR2 YFSETQ. Points on this clone: Its antigen is still unknown.

V and J are TRBV5-1 and TRBJ1-1; D is unclear. The sequence was collected from a woman aged 18 to 35 in good health and CMV-seronegative. Source material: CD4+ T cells from PBMCs. CDR3 DNA sequence: TGCGCCAGCAGCTTGCCAGTCTCCGGCTCGCCGAACACTGAAGCTTTCTTT. Translating gives CASSLPVSGSPNTEAFF.